The T cell receptor (beta chain) described here comes from a study of identical twins. Regarding the study as a whole: In zero-insertion analyses, partial confounding could arise from invariant MAIT and iNKT cells. The abundant beta clonotypes from cord blood had fewer insertions, and memory repertoires had none of this.

A template switching step contributed a universal primer site, while unique molecular identifiers were present in the cDNA. TCRdb reanalysed the 5' RACE reads using MiXCR and keeps one entry per CDR3 protein. Of hundreds of thousands of distinct CDR3 sequences in the sample, 9% to 15% are singletons; the top ten hold around 1.5%. The J segment lost 4 bases and the V segment lost 5 bases, leaving 3 bases of the junction unmatched. There are 14 residues in the CDR3. CDR1 and CDR2 from the germline V gene are SNHLY and FYNNEI. This clonotype was found many times. Its cognate antigen is unknown. This same sample was also taken into another study, of yellow fever vaccine responses in identical twins.

The sequence was obtained from a woman between 18 and 29 years old in good health. Sequencing was carried out using PBMCs. The gene calls are TRBV2 and TRBJ2-5, with TRBD2 matching 11 bases. In DNA form, the CDR3 reads TGTGCCAGCAGTATTGGGACTAGCGGAGAGACCCAGTACTTC. The encoded protein is CASSIGTSGETQYF. The entire variable domain, with the rest obtained from reference TRBV2 and TRBJ2-5, is as follows: EPEVTQTPSHQVTQMGQEVILRCVPISNHLYFYWYRQILGQKVEFLVSFYNNEISEKSEIFDDQFSVERPDGSNFTLKIRSTKLEDSAMYFCASSIGTSGETQYFGPGTRLLVL.